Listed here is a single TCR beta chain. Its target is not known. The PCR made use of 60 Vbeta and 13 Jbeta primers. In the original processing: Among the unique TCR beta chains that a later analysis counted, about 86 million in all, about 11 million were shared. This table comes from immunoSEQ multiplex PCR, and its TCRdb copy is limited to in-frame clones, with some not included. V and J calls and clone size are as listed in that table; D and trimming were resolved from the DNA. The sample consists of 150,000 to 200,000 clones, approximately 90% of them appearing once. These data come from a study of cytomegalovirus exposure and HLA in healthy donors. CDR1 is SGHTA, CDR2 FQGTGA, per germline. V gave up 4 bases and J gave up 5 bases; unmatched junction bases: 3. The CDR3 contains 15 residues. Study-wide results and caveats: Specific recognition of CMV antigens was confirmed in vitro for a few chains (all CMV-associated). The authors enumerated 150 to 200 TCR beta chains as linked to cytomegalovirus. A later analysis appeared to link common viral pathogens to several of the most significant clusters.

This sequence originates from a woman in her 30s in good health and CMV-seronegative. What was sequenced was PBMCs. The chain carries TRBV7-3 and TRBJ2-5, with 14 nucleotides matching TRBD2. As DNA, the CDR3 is TGTGCCAGCAGCTCGGGACTAGCGGGAGCGGAGACCCAGTACTTC. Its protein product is CASSSGLAGAETQYF.